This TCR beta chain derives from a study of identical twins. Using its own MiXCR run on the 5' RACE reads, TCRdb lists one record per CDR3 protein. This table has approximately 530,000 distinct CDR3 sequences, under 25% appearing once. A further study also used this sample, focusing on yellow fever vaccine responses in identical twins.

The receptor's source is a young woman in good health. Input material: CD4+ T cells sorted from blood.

The CDR3 protein is CASSAGQGGEQYF. The DNA for the CDR3 is TGCGCCAGCAGCGCGGGACAGGGAGGCGAGCAGTACTTC. The genes are TRBV5-1 and TRBJ2-7; TRBD1 matches 9 bases. The CDR3 is 13 residues long. From germline, CDR1 is SGHRS and CDR2 YFSETQ. V lost 4 bases and J lost 6; bases outside the gene matches: 5.